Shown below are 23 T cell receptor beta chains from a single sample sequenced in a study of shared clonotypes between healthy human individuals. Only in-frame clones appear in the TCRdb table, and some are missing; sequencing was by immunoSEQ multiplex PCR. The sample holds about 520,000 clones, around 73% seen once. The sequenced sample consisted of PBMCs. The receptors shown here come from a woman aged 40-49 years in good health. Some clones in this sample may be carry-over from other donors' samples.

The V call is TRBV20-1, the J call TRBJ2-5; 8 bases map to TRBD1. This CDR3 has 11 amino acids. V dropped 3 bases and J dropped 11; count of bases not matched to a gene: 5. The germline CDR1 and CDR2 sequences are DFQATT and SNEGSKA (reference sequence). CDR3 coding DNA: TGCAGTGCTAGGGACAGGGCGTTGCAGTACTTC. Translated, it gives CSARDRALQYF.

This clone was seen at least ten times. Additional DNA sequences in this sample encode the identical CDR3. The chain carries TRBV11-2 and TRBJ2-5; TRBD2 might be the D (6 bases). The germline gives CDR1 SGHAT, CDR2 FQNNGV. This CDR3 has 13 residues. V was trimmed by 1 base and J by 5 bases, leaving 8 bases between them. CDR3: CASSLAGVETQYF. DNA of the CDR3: TGTGCCAGCAGCTTAGCGGGGGTGGAGACCCAGTACTTC.

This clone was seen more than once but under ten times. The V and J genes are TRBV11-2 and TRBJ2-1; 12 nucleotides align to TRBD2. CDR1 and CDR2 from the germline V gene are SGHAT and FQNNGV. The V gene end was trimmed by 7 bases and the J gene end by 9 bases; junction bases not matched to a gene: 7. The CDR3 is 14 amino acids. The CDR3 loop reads CASTKLAGGGEQFF. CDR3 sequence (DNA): TGTGCCAGCACCAAACTAGCGGGAGGTGGTGAGCAGTTCTTC.

The CDR3 nucleotides are TGTGCCAGCAGCGTTGTCCGGACAGGGCTGAGAAGGGGCTACACCTTC. Translated, it gives CASSVVRTGLRRGYTF. The chain is built from TRBV11-2 and TRBJ1-2; 8 nucleotides match TRBD1. The junction had 16 bases not matched to a gene; V was cut back by 5 bases and J by 8 bases. Germline CDR1 SGHAT, CDR2 FQNNGV. This CDR3 region has 16 residues.

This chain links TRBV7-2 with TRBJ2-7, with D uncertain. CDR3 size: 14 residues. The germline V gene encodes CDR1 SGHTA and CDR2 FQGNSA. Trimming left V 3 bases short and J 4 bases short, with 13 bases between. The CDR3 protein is CASSFSWWSYEQYF. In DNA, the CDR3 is TGTGCCAGCAGCTTTAGCTGGTGGTCGTACGAGCAGTACTTC.

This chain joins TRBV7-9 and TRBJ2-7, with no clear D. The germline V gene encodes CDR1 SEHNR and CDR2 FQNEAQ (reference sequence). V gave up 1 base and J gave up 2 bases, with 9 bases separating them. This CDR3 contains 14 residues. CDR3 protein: CASSLGGIAYEQYF. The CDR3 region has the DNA TGTGCCAGCAGCTTAGGTGGAATCGCCTACGAGCAGTACTTC.

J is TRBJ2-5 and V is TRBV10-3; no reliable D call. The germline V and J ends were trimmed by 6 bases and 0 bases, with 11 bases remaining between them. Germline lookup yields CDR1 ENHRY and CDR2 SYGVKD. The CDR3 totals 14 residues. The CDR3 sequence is CAISVGPNQETQYF. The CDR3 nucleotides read TGTGCCATCAGCGTAGGACCGAACCAAGAGACCCAGTACTTC.

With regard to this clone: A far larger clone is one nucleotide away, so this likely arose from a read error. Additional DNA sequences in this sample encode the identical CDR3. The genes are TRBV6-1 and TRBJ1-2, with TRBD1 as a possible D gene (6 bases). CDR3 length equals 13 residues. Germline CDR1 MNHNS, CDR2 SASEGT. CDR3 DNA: TGTGCCATCGAGGGAGGGGGGAATTATGGCTACACCTTT. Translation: CAIEGGGNYGYTF.

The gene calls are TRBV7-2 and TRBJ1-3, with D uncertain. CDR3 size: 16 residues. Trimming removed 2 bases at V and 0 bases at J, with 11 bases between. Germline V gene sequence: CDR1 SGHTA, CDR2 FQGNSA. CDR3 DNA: TGTGCCAGCAGCTTACGGGCAGGCCTCTCTGGAAACACCATATATTTT. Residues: CASSLRAGLSGNTIYF.

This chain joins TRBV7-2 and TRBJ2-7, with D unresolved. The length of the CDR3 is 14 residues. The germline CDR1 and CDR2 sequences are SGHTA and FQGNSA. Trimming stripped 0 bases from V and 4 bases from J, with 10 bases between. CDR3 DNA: TGTGCCAGCAGCTTAGCAACTGGTACTTACGAGCAGTACTTC. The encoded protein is CASSLATGTYEQYF. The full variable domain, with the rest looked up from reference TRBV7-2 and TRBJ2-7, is GAGVSQSPSNKVTEKGKDVELRCDPISGHTALYWYRQSLGQGLEFLIYFQGNSAPDKSGLPSDRFSAERTGGSVSTLTIQRTQQEDSAVYLCASSLATGTYEQYFGPGTRLTVT.

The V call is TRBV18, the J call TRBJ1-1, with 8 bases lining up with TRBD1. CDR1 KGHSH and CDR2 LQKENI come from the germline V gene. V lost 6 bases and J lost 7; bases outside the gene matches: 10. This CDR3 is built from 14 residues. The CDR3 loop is CASSPDRGRIEAFF. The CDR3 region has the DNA TGTGCCAGCTCTCCCGACAGGGGCCGCATTGAAGCTTTCTTT.

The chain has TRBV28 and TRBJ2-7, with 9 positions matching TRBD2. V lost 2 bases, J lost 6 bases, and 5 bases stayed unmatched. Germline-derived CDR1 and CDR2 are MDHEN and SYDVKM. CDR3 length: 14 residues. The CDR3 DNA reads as TGTGCCAGCAGTTTAGGCGGGAGGGCCTTCGAGCAGTACTTC. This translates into CASSLGGRAFEQYF.

The chain's CDR3 is CASSHSGRDEQFF. As DNA, the CDR3 is TGTGCCAGCAGTCACAGCGGGAGGGACGAGCAGTTCTTC. The chain couples TRBV27 to TRBJ2-1; TRBD2 agrees at 10 bases. CDR1 and CDR2 from the germline V gene are MNHEY and SMNVEV (reference sequence). This CDR3 spans 13 amino acids. Trimming removed 5 bases from V and 10 bases from J; junction bases left unmatched: 5.

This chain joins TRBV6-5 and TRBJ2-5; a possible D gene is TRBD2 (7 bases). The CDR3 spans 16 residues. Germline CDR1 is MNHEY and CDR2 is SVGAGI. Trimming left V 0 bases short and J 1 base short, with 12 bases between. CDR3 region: CASSYSGRGVQETQYF. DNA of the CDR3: TGTGCCAGCAGTTACTCGGGGAGGGGGGTCCAAGAGACCCAGTACTTC.

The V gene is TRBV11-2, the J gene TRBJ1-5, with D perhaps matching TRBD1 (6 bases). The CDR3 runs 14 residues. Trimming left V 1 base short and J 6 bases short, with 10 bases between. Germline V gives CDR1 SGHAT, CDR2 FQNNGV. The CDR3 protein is CASSLGGAGQPQHF. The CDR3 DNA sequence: TGTGCCAGCAGCTTAGGGGGGGCTGGTCAGCCCCAGCATTTT. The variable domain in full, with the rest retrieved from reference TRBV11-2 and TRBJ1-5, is EAGVAQSPRYKIIEKRQSVAFWCNPISGHATLYWYQQILGQGPKLLIQFQNNGVVDDSQLPKDRFSAERLKGVDSTLKIQPAKLEDSAVYLCASSLGGAGQPQHFGDGTRLSIL.

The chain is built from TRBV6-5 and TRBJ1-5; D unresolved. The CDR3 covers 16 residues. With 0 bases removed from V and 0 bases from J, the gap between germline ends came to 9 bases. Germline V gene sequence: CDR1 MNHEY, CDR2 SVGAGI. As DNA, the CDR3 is TGTGCCAGCAGTTACTCGTGGGGAAATAGCAATCAGCCCCAGCATTTT. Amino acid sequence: CASSYSWGNSNQPQHF.

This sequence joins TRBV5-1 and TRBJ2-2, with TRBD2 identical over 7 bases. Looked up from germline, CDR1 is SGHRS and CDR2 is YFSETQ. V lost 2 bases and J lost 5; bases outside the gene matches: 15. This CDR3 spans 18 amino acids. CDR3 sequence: CASSFLYRGLGTTGELFF. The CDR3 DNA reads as TGCGCCAGCAGCTTTTTGTATCGTGGACTAGGGACGACCGGGGAGCTGTTTTTT.

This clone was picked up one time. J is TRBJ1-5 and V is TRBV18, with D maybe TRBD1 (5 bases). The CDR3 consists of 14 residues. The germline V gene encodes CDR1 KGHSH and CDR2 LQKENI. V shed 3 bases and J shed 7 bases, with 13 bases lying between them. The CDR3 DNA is TGTGCCAGCTCACCTAACTCCGGGGACCAGCCCCAGCATTTT. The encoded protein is CASSPNSGDQPQHF.

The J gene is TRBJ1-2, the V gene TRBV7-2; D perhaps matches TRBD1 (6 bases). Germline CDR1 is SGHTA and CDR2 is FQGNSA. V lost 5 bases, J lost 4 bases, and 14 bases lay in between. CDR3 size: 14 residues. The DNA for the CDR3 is TGTGCCAGCAGCCGGGGGCCGGGAACCTATGGCTACACCTTC. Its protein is CASSRGPGTYGYTF. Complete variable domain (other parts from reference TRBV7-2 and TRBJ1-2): GAGVSQSPSNKVTEKGKDVELRCDPISGHTALYWYRQSLGQGLEFLIYFQGNSAPDKSGLPSDRFSAERTGGSVSTLTIQRTQQEDSAVYLCASSRGPGTYGYTFGSGTRLTVV.

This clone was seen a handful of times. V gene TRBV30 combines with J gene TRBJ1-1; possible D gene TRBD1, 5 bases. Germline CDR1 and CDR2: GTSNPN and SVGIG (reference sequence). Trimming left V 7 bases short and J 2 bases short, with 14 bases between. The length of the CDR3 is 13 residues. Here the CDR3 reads CASDLGVNTEAFF. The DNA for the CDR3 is TGTGCCTCTGACTTAGGGGTAAACACTGAAGCTTTCTTT.

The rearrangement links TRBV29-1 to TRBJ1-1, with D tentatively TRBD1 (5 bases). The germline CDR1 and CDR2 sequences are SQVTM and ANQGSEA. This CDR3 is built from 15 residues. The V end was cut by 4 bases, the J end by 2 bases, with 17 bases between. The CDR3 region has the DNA TGCAGCGTTGTACGGCAGGGTCTTAGAAACACTGAAGCTTTCTTT. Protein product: CSVVRQGLRNTEAFF.

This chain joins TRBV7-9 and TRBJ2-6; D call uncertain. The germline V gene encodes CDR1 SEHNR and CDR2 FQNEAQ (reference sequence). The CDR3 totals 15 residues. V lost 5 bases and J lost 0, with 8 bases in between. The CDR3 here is CASSPTSSGANVLTF. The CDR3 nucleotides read TGTGCCAGCAGCCCTACAAGCTCTGGGGCCAACGTCCTGACTTTC.

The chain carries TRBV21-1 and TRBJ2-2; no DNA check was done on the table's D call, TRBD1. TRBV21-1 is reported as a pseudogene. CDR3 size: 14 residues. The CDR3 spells CASRKGQPTGELFF. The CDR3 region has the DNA TGTGCCAGCAGAAAGGGACAGCCCACCGGGGAGCTGTTTTTT.